The clone carrying this T cell receptor beta chain was detected only once. No antigen is known for it. The entry originates in a study of cytomegalovirus exposure and HLA in healthy donors. The PCR employed 60 Vbeta primers together with 13 Jbeta primers. Clones were sequenced by immunoSEQ multiplex PCR, and TCRdb holds only the in-frame ones, with some missing. This sample yields roughly 150,000 clones, of which about three quarters are seen a single time; about 0.62% belongs to the top ten. The CDR3 runs to 14 residues. V dropped 1 base and J dropped 5 bases, with 11 bases sitting between them. Germline V gene sequence: CDR1 SEHNR, CDR2 FQNEAQ (reference sequence). Overall study findings and caveats: Indistinguishability led to the exclusion of some V segments, TRBV6-2 and TRBV6-3 included. The study designated 150 to 200 TCR beta chains cytomegalovirus-associated. TCR beta sequences reportedly predicted most subjects' HLA-A and HLA-B alleles accurately. A later analysis, which compared TCR beta chains of equal frequency, found the HLA-associated ones more clonally expanded.

This receptor was identified in a male donor in good health and CMV-seronegative. The chain has TRBV7-9 and TRBJ1-1; D may be TRBD1 (6 bases). The sequenced sample consisted of PBMCs. Written as DNA, the CDR3 is TGTGCCAGCAGCTTAGGAGGGGGTAAAACTGAAGCTTTCTTT. This gives the protein CASSLGGGKTEAFF.